The rows below give T cell receptor beta chains drawn from one sample of a study of shared clonotypes between healthy human individuals. TCRdb's table, derived via immunoSEQ multiplex PCR, lists solely in-frame clones and lacks some. The sample has 490,000 or so clones, around 80% seen once; the top ten hold about 12%. Sequencing input: PBMCs. The source is a woman aged 40 to 49 in good health. Some clones in this sample may be carry-over from other donors' samples. Both conserved end residues are part of each CDR3. A D gene is named only where the DNA matches it firmly. Rows give clone size only sometimes, using once, few, many, or a class for an expanded clone.

>TRBJ2-7|-|-|TRBV11-2
CASTPFPRVPYEQYF
TGTGCCAGCACCCCTTTCCCCAGGGTTCCGTACGAGCAGTACTTC
>TRBJ2-3|-|-|TRBV13
CASSLGRETDTQYF
TGTGCCAGCAGCTTAGGTAGGGAGACAGATACGCAGTATTTT
>TRBJ1-2|once|-|TRBV28
CASSLSFTYGYTF
TGTGCCAGCAGCCTCTCTTTCACGTATGGCTACACCTTC
>TRBJ2-5|many|TRBD2|TRBV7-2
CASSLFASGETQYF
TGTGCCAGCAGCTTATTTGCTAGCGGTGAGACCCAGTACTTC
>TRBJ1-1|few|-|TRBV5-1
CASSLGSLGGGTEAFF
TGCGCCAGCAGCTTGGGGAGTCTGGGAGGAGGCACTGAAGCTTTCTTT
>TRBJ2-5|once|TRBD2|TRBV10-3
CAISESTGLAEQETQYF
TGTGCCATCAGTGAGTCGACGGGACTAGCGGAGCAAGAGACCCAGTACTTC
>TRBJ2-7|-|TRBD2|TRBV5-1
CASSPGLAGASYEQYF
TGCGCCAGTAGCCCCGGACTAGCGGGCGCTTCCTACGAGCAGTACTTC
>TRBJ1-5|few|-|TRBV15
CATSHISNQPQHF
TGTGCCACCAGCCATATTAGCAATCAGCCCCAGCATTTT
>TRBJ1-1|-|TRBD1|TRBV9
CASSVAAGGEAFF
TGTGCCAGCAGCGTAGCCGCAGGGGGCGAAGCTTTCTTT
>TRBJ2-2|-|-|TRBV6-1
CASRGDRSHGELFF
TGTGCCAGCCGGGGAGACAGGTCGCACGGGGAGCTGTTTTTT
>TRBJ2-1|once|TRBD2|TRBV4-3
CASSQDFRSGGAEQFF
TGCGCCAGCAGCCAAGATTTCCGATCGGGGGGAGCCGAGCAGTTCTTC
>TRBJ2-2|-|-|TRBV7-9
CASSSSGGRATGELFF
TGTGCCAGCAGCAGTAGTGGGGGTCGAGCCACCGGGGAGCTGTTTTTT
>TRBJ2-1|many|TRBD2|TRBV9
CASSVSGSYYNEQFF
TGTGCCAGCAGCGTAAGCGGGAGCTATTACAATGAGCAGTTCTTC
>TRBJ2-3|once|-|TRBV11-2
CASSSGNRRNTQYF
TGTGCCAGCAGCTCCGGGAACCGCAGAAATACGCAGTATTTT
>TRBJ2-1|-|-|TRBV28
CASSRVYNEQFF
TGTGCCAGCAGTAGAGTATACAATGAGCAGTTCTTC
>TRBJ2-7|-|-|TRBV29-1
CSVVVGRVYEQYF
TGCAGCGTTGTGGTAGGCAGAGTTTACGAGCAGTACTTC
>TRBJ2-1|-|TRBD1|TRBV7-3
CASSGQVDNEQFF
TGTGCCAGCAGCGGACAGGTGGACAATGAGCAGTTCTTC
>TRBJ2-7|-|-|TRBV28
CASRLASSEQYF
TGTGCCAGCAGGCTAGCGTCCAGCGAGCAGTACTTC
>TRBJ2-3|-|-|TRBV9
CASSVAGGISATDTQYF
TGTGCCAGCAGCGTAGCGGGCGGGATTTCGGCGACAGATACGCAGTATTTT
>TRBJ2-7|-|-|TRBV4-1
CASSQGLALAYEQYF
TGCGCCAGCAGCCAAGGGCTAGCGCTAGCCTACGAGCAGTACTTC
>TRBJ2-7|few|TRBD1|TRBV7-2
CASSHGTGSSYEQYF
TGTGCCAGCAGCCACGGGACAGGGTCCTCCTACGAGCAGTACTTC
>TRBJ1-5|-|TRBD1|TRBV6-1
CASSVGTVSNQPQHF
TGTGCCAGCAGTGTTGGGACAGTTAGCAATCAGCCCCAGCATTTT
>TRBJ2-5|-|TRBD1|TRBV25-1
CASSGTGGKETQYF
TGTGCCAGCAGTGGGACAGGGGGCAAAGAGACCCAGTACTTC
>TRBJ2-3|-|TRBD2|TRBV4-1
CASSQQGLAVRDTQYF
TGCGCCAGCAGCCAACAGGGACTAGCGGTGAGGGATACGCAGTATTTT
>TRBJ1-4|-|-|TRBV7-9
CASSLHVDEKLFF
TGTGCCAGCAGCTTACACGTAGATGAAAAACTGTTTTTT
>TRBJ1-1|-|-|TRBV9
CASSVLSGNEAFF
TGTGCCAGCAGCGTACTATCAGGGAATGAAGCTTTCTTT
>TRBJ1-1|-|-|TRBV10-2
CASGWGRTEAFF
TGCGCCTCCGGGTGGGGAAGGACTGAAGCTTTCTTT
>TRBJ1-1|-|-|TRBV30
CAWSRDLNTEAFF
TGTGCCTGGAGCAGGGACCTGAACACTGAAGCTTTCTTT
>TRBJ2-7|-|TRBD1|TRBV28
CASTSSGQNQGEQYF
TGTGCCAGCACCAGCTCGGGACAGAACCAGGGCGAGCAGTACTTC
>TRBJ2-1|-|-|TRBV20-1
CSALLVNEQFF
TGCAGTGCTTTGTTAGTCAATGAGCAGTTCTTC
>TRBJ2-2|-|TRBD2|TRBV5-1
CASSTEREPIGELFF
TGCGCCAGCAGCACCGAGCGGGAGCCGATCGGGGAGCTGTTTTTT
>TRBJ2-1|-|-|TRBV11-2
CASSSTRINEQFF
TGTGCCAGCAGCTCGACTAGGATCAATGAGCAGTTCTTC
>TRBJ1-6|few|-|TRBV2
CASSEVRGTNSPLHF
TGTGCCAGCAGTGAGGTCCGGGGCACTAATTCACCCCTCCACTTT
>TRBJ1-3|-|TRBD1|TRBV7-9
CASSLPTGVPSGNTIYF
TGTGCCAGCAGCTTGCCAACAGGGGTTCCCTCTGGAAACACCATATATTTT
>TRBJ1-1|-|-|TRBV11-2
CASSTYTATEAFF
TGTGCCAGCAGCACCTACACAGCCACTGAAGCTTTCTTT
>TRBJ2-7|few|TRBD1|TRBV29-1
CSVYGTGNYEQYF
TGCAGCGTTTACGGGACAGGGAACTACGAGCAGTACTTC
>TRBJ2-5|-|-|TRBV11-2
CASSALMWQGLETQYF
TGTGCCAGCAGCGCGCTTATGTGGCAGGGGCTTGAGACCCAGTACTTC
>TRBJ2-2|many|-|TRBV6-4
CASSDSDRHTGELFF
TGTGCCAGCAGTGACTCGGACAGACACACCGGGGAGCTGTTTTTT
>TRBJ2-5|-|TRBD1|TRBV7-7
CASSFGSGGETQYF
TGTGCTAGCAGCTTTGGGTCAGGGGGCGAGACCCAGTACTTC
>TRBJ2-7|-|-|TRBV6-4
CASSDRTAPWGYEQYF
TGTGCCAGCAGTGACCGTACCGCCCCTTGGGGGTACGAGCAGTACTTC
>TRBJ2-7|-|-|TRBV10-1
CASSEYQGFTYEQYF
TGCGCCAGCAGTGAGTATCAGGGATTCACCTACGAGCAGTACTTC
>TRBJ1-2|few|-|TRBV2
CASSEAGQNYGYTF
TGTGCCAGCAGTGAAGCAGGACAGAACTATGGCTACACCTTC
>TRBJ2-7|few|TRBD2|TRBV7-9
CASSLGLAGEMYF
TGTGCCAGCAGCTTGGGACTAGCGGGAGAGATGTACTTC
>TRBJ2-7|-|TRBD2|TRBV10-3
CAISESGVAGGPPRYEQYF
TGTGCCATCAGTGAGTCGGGGGTAGCGGGAGGGCCTCCCCGCTACGAGCAGTACTTC
>TRBJ2-1|-|-|TRBV18
CASSPFRVEDEQFF
TGTGCCAGCTCACCATTCAGGGTTGAAGATGAGCAGTTCTTC
>TRBJ1-4|-|TRBD1|TRBV27
CASRSTGVNEKLFF
TGTGCCAGCAGATCCACAGGGGTTAATGAAAAACTGTTTTTT
>TRBJ2-5|few|TRBD2|TRBV7-9
CASSLRAGMVETQYF
TGTGCCAGCAGCTTGAGAGCGGGAATGGTTGAGACCCAGTACTTC
>TRBJ1-5|once|-|TRBV30
CAWGRGARQPQHF
TGTGCCTGGGGGAGGGGGGCCCGGCAGCCCCAGCATTTT
>TRBJ2-3|-|TRBD2|TRBV5-1
CASSRGAGGASTDTQYF
TGCGCCAGCAGCCGTGGGGCGGGGGGTGCTAGCACAGATACGCAGTATTTT
>TRBJ2-7|-|TRBD2|TRBV18
CASSPRSGRLYEQYF
TGTGCCAGCTCACCACGGAGCGGGAGACTATACGAGCAGTACTTC
>TRBJ2-1|-|TRBD2|TRBV27
CASSLRGTSGRANRAHEQFF
TGTGCCAGCAGTTTGCGAGGGACTAGCGGGAGGGCCAATAGAGCTCATGAGCAGTTCTTC
>TRBJ1-4|-|TRBD1|TRBV4-1
CASSLVPGQGPNEKLFF
TGCGCCAGCAGCCTCGTCCCGGGACAGGGACCAAATGAAAAACTGTTTTTC
>TRBJ2-7|-|-|TRBV18
CASSPTWAGDEQYF
TGTGCCAGCTCACCAACATGGGCAGGTGACGAGCAGTACTTC
>TRBJ1-2|-|TRBD1|TRBV6-6
CASSYSSGGNYGYTF
TGTGCCAGCAGTTACTCATCAGGGGGTAACTATGGCTACACCTTC
>TRBJ2-7|-|-|TRBV5-1
CASSLAVGREQYF
TGCGCCAGCAGCTTGGCCGTAGGGCGGGAGCAGTACTTC
>TRBJ2-1|once|-|TRBV9
CASSPEGQPYNEQFF
TGTGCCAGCAGCCCTGAAGGACAGCCTTACAATGAGCAGTTCTTC
>TRBJ1-1|-|TRBD1|TRBV18
CASSPTPGQGLNTEAFF
TGTGCCAGCTCACCCACCCCGGGACAGGGGTTGAACACTGAAGCTTTCTTT
>TRBJ1-3|-|-|TRBV7-2
CASSFRALPGNTIYF
TGTGCCAGCAGCTTTCGAGCCTTGCCTGGAAACACCATATATTTT
>TRBJ2-5|-|TRBD1|TRBV4-1
CASSQIFDRVWTQYF
TGCGCCAGCAGCCAAATTTTCGACAGGGTGTGGACCCAGTACTTC